Reported below is one T cell receptor beta chain. As yet, its antigen is unknown. Produced via immunoSEQ multiplex PCR; TCRdb's table is partial and in-frame only. The sample contains approximately 200,000 clones, over 80% of which appear only once. The data are from a study of T cell responses to AZD1222 COVID-19 vaccine. Trimming removed 4 bases from V and 5 bases from J, with 11 bases in between. Germline values: CDR1 MGHRA, CDR2 YSYEKL. The CDR3 consists of 13 residues. Study-wide points: No repertoire was sampled before or during the peak T cell response, only after it. Donors were largely white British and mainly female; clonal diversity was possibly underestimated. The reported proportion of spike-specific TCRs targeting unmutated variant regions was nearly half.

This sequence was found in an adult in good health. The starting material was peripheral blood, obtained on day 0 of MenACWY control vaccination. The chain employs TRBV4-1 and TRBJ1-2; tentative D call: TRBD1 (6 bases). CDR3 amino acids: CASSLTGSYGYTF. The DNA for the CDR3 is TGCGCCAGCAGCCTAACAGGGTCATATGGCTACACCTTC.